Shown below are 5 T cell receptor beta chains from a single sample sequenced in a study of CD8+CD57+ T cells in acquired aplastic anemia. The study profiled TCR beta VDJ and CDR3 using genomic DNA as template. TCRdb reprocessed the reads via MiXCR and lists one record per CDR3 protein. The sample yields over 100,000 distinct CDR3 sequences, 41% seen once. The sample taken for sequencing was sorted CD4+, CD8+, or CD8+CD57+ T cells (not recorded which) from PBMCs. The source of these receptors is a human donor in good health, serving as a control.

V is TRBV10-3 and J is TRBJ2-7, with D possibly being TRBD2 (6 bases). This CDR3 has 14 residues. V shed 3 bases and J shed 1 base, with 10 bases lying between them. Germline CDR1 and CDR2: ENHRY and SYGVKD. As DNA, the CDR3 is TGTGCCATCAGTGAATTGGAGGGTTCCTACGAGCAGTACTTC. This encodes CAISELEGSYEQYF.

The chain carries TRBV19 and TRBJ1-4; D is ambiguous. The germline gives CDR1 LNHDA, CDR2 SQIVND (reference sequence). V was pared by 5 bases and J by 0 bases, with 10 bases between. The CDR3 has 15 residues. The CDR3 sequence: CASSATDATNEKLFF. The CDR3 nucleotides read TGTGCCAGTAGTGCTACAGACGCAACTAATGAAAAACTGTTTTTT.

At least ten counts were recorded for this clonotype. The CDR3 DNA sequence: TGTGCCAGCAGTCCTCAACCAGGGATGAACACTGAAGCTTTCTTT. The encoded protein is CASSPQPGMNTEAFF. The rearrangement links TRBV12-3 or TRBV12-4 to TRBJ1-1, with D maybe TRBD1 (5 bases). Between the trimmed V and J ends, which lost 5 bases and 0 bases, there was a span of 13 bases. The CDR3 loop spans 15 amino acids.

This clonotype was counted once. The rearrangement uses TRBV5-6 and TRBJ2-2; the D is unclear. Germline V gene data show CDR1 as SGHDT and CDR2 as YYEEEE. This CDR3 has 17 residues. Trimming left V 5 bases short and J 6 bases short, with 23 bases between. The CDR3: CASRSISLGKKAGELFF. The CDR3 coding sequence is TGTGCCAGCAGATCGATTTCCCTAGGAAAAAAGGCCGGGGAGCTGTTTTTT.

There are a few counts of this clonotype. The genes are TRBV18 and TRBJ2-7; 9 bases align to TRBD2. Trimming at V came to 6 bases and at J to 0 bases, leaving 6 bases not matched to a gene. Germline V gene lookup returns CDR1 KGHSH and CDR2 LQKENI. The CDR3 extends over 15 amino acids. In DNA, the CDR3 is TGTGCCAGCTCTCGGGTTAGCGGGAGCTCCTACGAGCAGTACTTC. Translating it yields CASSRVSGSSYEQYF. The full variable domain, with the rest looked up from reference TRBV18 and TRBJ2-7, is NAGVMQNPRHLVRRRGQEARLRCSPMKGHSHVYWYRQLPEEGLKFMVYLQKENIIDESGMPKERFSAEFPKEGPSILRIQQVVRGDSAAYFCASSRVSGSSYEQYFGPGTRLTVT.